Described below is a single T cell receptor (beta chain) sequence and its context. This clone was detected once. Its antigen is currently not known. Per-nucleotide qualities are absent, and no much larger clonotype sits a single base away. Sequencing of the TRB variable region was done with the immunoSEQ hsTCRB v3.0 assay at survey level resolution. TRB sequencing targeted a depth of about 40,000-50,000 T-cell genomes per sample. An Illumina MiSeq with a v3 150-cycle kit was used to sequence the pooled TRB libraries. For the original study's pipeline: Analysis of repertoires was carried out in R inside a reproducible Nextflow workflow spanning QC, data transformation and analysis. LymphoSeq2, an R package for AIRR-Seq data exploration, was used to implement custom analyses. Four samples that yielded fewer than 5000 total TRB sequences were excluded, so that approximately 170 HIV repertoires were analyzed. Among the roughly 180 retained HIV repertoires, approximately 61 were collected before ART initiation and around 130 after ART initiation. Repertoires were downsampled to 5000 TRB nucleotide sequences, with summary statistics averaged over 100 downsampling iterations. Only TRB sequences with CDR3 regions of at least seven amino acids were retained for analysis. A Shannon entropy-derived clonality score and the Gini coefficient were used to measure diversity. Repertoire networks linked the top 5000 CDR3 amino acid sequences whenever two sequences differed by an edit distance of one. For TRB CDR3 amino acid sequences, antigen specificity groups and MHC restriction were predicted with GLIPH2. To flag known associations with CMV, EBV, HIV or tissue antigens, CDR3 amino acid sequences were compared against VDJdb and McPAS-TCR. Pre-ART, post-ART and control groups were compared with Wilcoxon signed-rank tests and Holm-Bonferroni correction. TCRdb mirrors the immuneACCESS table, restricted to in-frame sequences. Some clones are absent from its copies; in checked studies, under half trace to an unresolved V gene, and the reason for the others is unknown. V and J calls and clone size are copied from that table; D and trimming were computed from the DNA. The sample contains about 39,000 clones, around 85% of them found a single time. The ten largest account for 4.5% to 7% of the sample.

The trim is 6 bases for V and 1 base for J, with a gap of 9 bases between the germline ends. From the germline V gene, CDR1 is SNHLY and CDR2 is FYNNEI. The CDR3, cysteine through phenylalanine, is 13 amino acids long. Of the read, only the CDR3 DNA is kept; its 39 bases are in frame from base 1. The data are from a study of long-term antiretroviral therapy in people with HIV (dated by TCRdb to 2021 to 2024). Regarding the research as a whole: The earliest samples were collected about a decade before the 2015 WHO recommendation for immediate ART, when ART was typically delayed until CD4 counts fell. Whether ART initiation and durable HIV suppression were associated with changes in peripheral blood TRB repertoire composition and diversity was tested in a retrospective serial study. A total of roughly 200 cryopreserved PBMC samples were contributed to the cohort by 30 adults with confirmed HIV infection, with samples collected serially over a mean of roughly six years (range 1-12). About 35% of the 30 participants with HIV were female. No cross-contamination during QIAcube processing was seen in test extractions of a monoclonal T-cell line run alongside approximately 36 polyclonal samples. Here is what the overall study found, with its caveats: Expanded TRB clones identified before ART initiation dominated the repertoire across all time points, though the dominance fluctuated and decreased in many PLHIV after ART. Inferences about post-ART repertoire changes are limited because no data were available on ART adherence, viral resistance or therapy changes. Because pre-ART samples had limited cell numbers, profiling was done on unsorted PBMC rather than on sorted CD4+ and CD8+ T cells. Starting ART was linked to a significant rise in TRB diversity, yet even with long-term ART the diversity remained significantly lower than in transplant donor controls. The samples span the years 2004 to 2017, and the ART regimens used at that time may not be as effective as current regimens. Since PBMC availability was limited, sequencing covered only the TCR beta chain, with no alpha chain pairing. HIV repertoires had narrower CDR3 length ranges than controls, and the network structure suggested an antigen-experienced repertoire that shifted only slightly toward naive after ART.

Participants were included only if at least one PBMC sample before ART initiation and at least two post-ART samples were available. Treatment was received in the United States of America by all participants with HIV. Cryopreserved samples of about 0.95-10 million PBMC were thawed and washed before DNA extraction. At the time of the earliest PBMC sample for each participant with HIV, ages ranged from about 20 to 54 years. Each participant contributed PBMC samples from 1-4 timepoints before ART initiation and 2-8 timepoints after ART initiation, with a median of 7 samples. For every participant, serial HIV viral load, CD4+ T-cell count, ART history and demographic data were obtained. A Qiagen kit on a QIAcube was used to extract genomic DNA from unsorted PBMC, with samples processed in batches of 12.

This sequence uses TRBV2 and TRBJ1-1; no D gene is confidently identified. The sequenced sample was unsorted PBMCs, obtained 3.1 years after starting antiretroviral therapy. The TCR originated in a woman aged 45-59 years with HIV. For the CDR3, the sequence is CASSGVGNTEAFF. The DNA is as follows: TGTGCCAGCAGCGGCGTTGGGAACACTGAAGCTTTCTTT.